The T cell receptor beta chain described here comes from a study of blood T cell repertoires in COVID-19. As for the study in general: Both acute and convalescent COVID-19 samples were obtained from the United States, Italy and Spain. T cells, B-cell-depleted T cells, or PBMCs provided the cDNA or gDNA that served as material.

The CDR3 sequence is 12 residues long. The germline V and J ends were trimmed by 0 bases and 6 bases, with 6 bases remaining between them. Germline assignment: CDR1 LGHDT and CDR2 YNNKEL (reference sequence). Original handling: It was from reference gene primer amplification that nucleated cell counts were estimated. The data were produced by immunoSEQ multiplex PCR, yet TCRdb's version contains in-frame clones alone and is incomplete. Clonal size and the V and J genes are those of that table, whereas D and trimming came from the DNA. The sample contains some 130,000 clones, roughly four fifths of which appear only once.

The V and J genes are TRBV3-1 (or the pseudogene TRBV3-2) and TRBJ2-7; maybe TRBD2 (6 bases). The specimen sequenced was peripheral blood. This sequence originates from a woman in her forties or fifties with acute or convalescent COVID-19. The CDR3 DNA reads as TGTGCCAGCAGCCAAGAGGGAGGCGAGCAGTACTTC. Its protein is CASSQEGGEQYF.